The clone carrying this T cell receptor beta chain was seen more than once but under ten times. The antigen remains undetermined. This table comes from immunoSEQ multiplex PCR, and its TCRdb copy is limited to in-frame clones, with some not included. The sample lists a few hundred thousand clones; 70% to 90% were seen once. The data were taken from a study of cytomegalovirus exposure and HLA in healthy donors. Points from the study as a whole: Using the classifier, cytomegalovirus status was reportedly diagnosed with high specificity and sensitivity. The authors confirmed in vitro that a few CMV-associated chains were specific for CMV antigens.

Trimming took 6 bases from V and 6 from J, leaving 15 bases between them. There are 14 residues in the CDR3. Germline CDR1 SNHLY, CDR2 FYNNEI. Source material: PBMCs. The clonotype comes from a woman aged 18-35 years in good health and CMV-seronegative. V is TRBV2 and J is TRBJ1-5; tentative D call: TRBD1 (6 bases). The CDR3 spells CASSLTGSGQPQHF. CDR3 coding DNA: TGTGCCAGCAGCCTAACAGGGTCCGGTCAGCCCCAGCATTTT.